A single sample is the source of the 23 T cell receptor beta chains below, sequenced in a study of cytomegalovirus exposure and HLA in healthy donors. The PCR was carried out with 60 Vbeta primers and 13 Jbeta primers. Produced via immunoSEQ multiplex PCR; TCRdb's table is partial and in-frame only. Of 90,000 to 100,000 clones in the sample, around four fifths are singletons; the top ten hold under 0.8%. What was sequenced was PBMCs. These receptors originate from a woman aged 60-70 years in good health and CMV-seronegative.

V gene TRBV5-6 combines with J gene TRBJ2-5; TRBD2 aligns across 13 bases. The CDR3 has 17 amino acids. From germline, CDR1 is SGHDT and CDR2 YYEEEE. The junction had 2 bases not matched to a gene; V was cut back by 0 bases and J by 0 bases. The CDR3 spells CASSLGLAGGNQETQYF. The CDR3 bases are TGTGCCAGCAGCTTGGGACTAGCGGGGGGCAACCAAGAGACCCAGTACTTC.

V and J are TRBV10-1 and TRBJ1-4; maybe TRBD1 (6 bases). The germline V and J ends were trimmed by 0 bases and 7 bases, with 12 bases remaining between them. The CDR3 spans 15 residues. CDR1 WNHNN and CDR2 SYGVQD come from the germline V gene (reference sequence). CDR3 in DNA: TGCGCCAGCAGTGAGTCCGGCTCAGGGGTTGAAAAACTGTTTTTT. Translation gives CASSESGSGVEKLFF.

The chain links TRBV5-1 to TRBJ2-7; D might be TRBD2 (5 bases). Germline loops: CDR1 SGHRS, CDR2 YFSETQ. CDR3 length: 15 amino acids. V shed 1 base and J shed 3 bases, with 14 bases lying between them. CDR3 DNA: TGCGCCAGCAGCTTGTCCGGCGGGCGCCGCTACGAGCAGTACTTC. Protein product: CASSLSGGRRYEQYF.

This rearrangement joins TRBV5-6 to TRBJ1-5; 10 nucleotides match TRBD1. From germline, CDR1 is SGHDT and CDR2 YYEEEE. This CDR3 is built from 17 residues. J was trimmed by 6 bases and V by 3 bases; bases with no gene match: 12. The chain's CDR3 is CASSSQRQGAGGQPQHF. CDR3 in DNA: TGTGCCAGCAGCTCCCAGAGACAGGGGGCGGGAGGTCAGCCCCAGCATTTT.

CDR3 bases: TGTGCCAGCAGCTTATGGGCTAGCGGGGGGTCCTACGAGCAGTACTTC. This translates into CASSLWASGGSYEQYF. The V and J genes are TRBV7-2 and TRBJ2-7; TRBD2 aligns across 11 bases. Germline V gene data show CDR1 as SGHTA and CDR2 as FQGNSA. J gave up 1 base and V 2 bases, and 4 bases lay outside the gene matches. The CDR3 is 16 amino acids.

The chain carries TRBV6-5 and TRBJ1-5; 8 bases are shared with TRBD1. The CDR3 loop spans 15 amino acids. CDR1 is MNHEY, CDR2 SVGAGI, per germline. V gave up 6 bases and J gave up 6 bases; unmatched junction bases: 10. The CDR3 DNA sequence: TGTGCCAGCAGCACCTCAGGGGGCTGGGGTCAGCCCCAGCATTTT. This translates into CASSTSGGWGQPQHF.

The chain carries TRBV25-1 and TRBJ1-4; perhaps TRBD1 as D (5 bases). The CDR3 runs 16 residues. V lost 3 bases and J lost 2, with 13 bases in between. Germline assignment: CDR1 MGHDK and CDR2 SYGVNS. The chain's CDR3 is CASSDSTGGTNEKLFF. The DNA for the CDR3 is TGTGCCAGCAGTGATTCCACGGGGGGGACTAATGAAAAACTGTTTTTT.

This clone occurred once. This chain uses TRBV28 with TRBJ1-2, with 7 bases fitting TRBD1. Germline V gives CDR1 MDHEN, CDR2 SYDVKM. This CDR3 has 14 residues. Trimming removed 5 bases from V and 6 bases from J; junction bases left unmatched: 9. CDR3 loop: CASSTPTGPNGYTF. In DNA, the CDR3 is TGTGCCAGCAGTACTCCGACAGGGCCTAATGGCTACACCTTC.

The V call is TRBV6-5, the J call TRBJ1-2; D not resolved. CDR3 size: 13 residues. Germline assignment: CDR1 MNHEY and CDR2 SVGAGI. Trimming took 5 bases from V and 1 from J, leaving 8 bases between them. The CDR3 protein is CASSGEGNYGYTF. The CDR3 nucleotides are TGTGCCAGCAGTGGGGAGGGTAACTATGGCTACACCTTC.

This clone came up a few times. This chain joins TRBV9 and TRBJ2-5; 8 bases match TRBD2. The CDR3 consists of 15 residues. Germline V gene data show CDR1 as SGDLS and CDR2 as YYNGEE. The V segment lost 0 bases and the J segment 4 bases; nucleotides outside the gene matches: 5. CDR3: CASSVAGLAGETQYF. The CDR3 DNA follows: TGTGCCAGCAGCGTAGCTGGGCTAGCGGGAGAGACCCAGTACTTC.

The J gene is TRBJ1-1, the V gene TRBV18; D is undetermined. This CDR3 region has 17 residues. CDR1 is KGHSH and CDR2 is LQKENI in the germline V gene. With 0 bases removed from V and 2 bases from J, the gap between germline ends came to 16 bases. CDR3 nucleotide sequence: TGTGCCAGCTCACCACCCGAGGGCAGGCCATCTAACACTGAAGCTTTCTTT. This encodes CASSPPEGRPSNTEAFF.

J is TRBJ1-5 and V is TRBV7-2, with D unclear. Germline V gene lookup returns CDR1 SGHTA and CDR2 FQGNSA. V gave up 4 bases and J gave up 2 bases, with 9 bases separating them. The CDR3 contains 14 residues. The CDR3 sequence: CASSWRAGNQPQHF. Written as DNA, the CDR3 is TGTGCCAGCAGCTGGCGGGCTGGCAATCAGCCCCAGCATTTT.

The chain links TRBV11-2 to TRBJ2-2; the match to TRBD1 covers 7 bases. After removal of 6 bases from V and 4 bases from J, the junction contained 14 bases not matched to a gene. This CDR3 has 17 amino acids. Germline values: CDR1 SGHAT, CDR2 FQNNGV. The CDR3 sequence is CASRSQSGQITTGELFF. The CDR3 region has the DNA TGTGCCAGCAGGTCCCAATCGGGACAGATCACCACCGGGGAGCTGTTTTTT.

This chain joins TRBV7-9 and TRBJ1-1; D unclear. Germline V CDR1 and CDR2: SEHNR, FQNEAQ (reference sequence). This CDR3 region has 13 residues. V lost 1 base, J lost 4 bases, and 7 bases lay in between. The CDR3 DNA reads TGTGCCAGCAGCTTAGAGGAGGGCACTGAAGCTTTCTTT. It codes for CASSLEEGTEAFF.

This clone has only a few counts. The rearrangement joins TRBV15 to TRBJ2-7; TRBD2 is a possible D gene (7 bases). Trimming took off 6 bases at V and 5 bases at J, with 14 bases between the two ends. In germline, CDR1 is LNHNV, CDR2 YYDKDF (reference sequence). The CDR3 has 13 residues. The CDR3 spells CATSPTGRDEQYF. The CDR3 region has the DNA TGTGCCACCAGTCCAACAGGGAGGGACGAGCAGTACTTC.

The J gene is TRBJ2-7, the V gene TRBV12-5, with D tentatively TRBD1 (5 bases). Germline V lookup: CDR1 LGHNT, CDR2 FRNRAP. V lost 1 base and J lost 4, with 8 bases in between. This CDR3 region has 13 residues. For the CDR3, the DNA is TGTGCTAGTGGTTTGGAGACAGTATACGAGCAGTACTTC. Its protein product is CASGLETVYEQYF.

V gene TRBV19 combines with J gene TRBJ1-2, with TRBD1 identical over 8 bases. The CDR3 runs 15 residues. Trimming removed 4 bases from V and 10 bases from J; junction bases left unmatched: 14. From germline, CDR1 is LNHDA and CDR2 SQIVND (reference sequence). The CDR3 is CASSNTHGQGWAYTF. In DNA form, the CDR3 reads TGTGCCAGTAGTAACACACACGGACAGGGCTGGGCCTACACCTTC.

This rearrangement joins TRBV5-1 to TRBJ1-2; 11 nucleotides match TRBD1. Germline CDR1 is SGHRS and CDR2 is YFSETQ. There are 17 residues in the CDR3. V trimming: 0 bases; J trimming: 7 bases; junction bases outside the gene matches: 11. CDR3 region: CASSLDGQGAGIGGYTF. Here the CDR3 DNA reads TGCGCCAGCAGCTTGGATGGACAGGGGGCAGGAATAGGTGGCTACACCTTC.

V is TRBV4-1 and J is TRBJ2-1, with 11 bases identical to TRBD2. Germline values: CDR1 MGHRA, CDR2 YSYEKL. With 4 bases clipped from V and 3 bases from J, the junction kept 5 bases outside the gene matches. The CDR3 runs 16 residues. This CDR3 reads CASSPGLAAGYNEQFF. The CDR3, as DNA: TGCGCCAGCAGCCCGGGACTAGCGGCCGGCTACAATGAGCAGTTCTTC.

The V gene is TRBV5-8, the J gene TRBJ2-1; D gene uncertain. Germline V gene lookup returns CDR1 SGHTS and CDR2 YDEGEE. The length of the CDR3 is 14 residues. Trimming shortened V by 4 bases and J by 7 bases, and 15 bases separated the two germline ends. CDR3 residues: CASSLLNVLNEQFF. CDR3 DNA sequence: TGTGCCAGCAGCCTACTTAATGTACTGAATGAGCAGTTCTTC.

The J gene is TRBJ1-1, the V gene TRBV18; no firm D call. The CDR3 has 15 amino acids. Germline lookup yields CDR1 KGHSH and CDR2 LQKENI. V was cut by 0 bases and J by 7 bases, with 15 bases left in between. The CDR3 nucleotides read TGTGCCAGCTCACCACCCGCTAAGACGACGGGTGAAGCTTTCTTT. The encoded protein is CASSPPAKTTGEAFF. The whole variable domain, filled in from reference TRBV18 and TRBJ1-1, reads NAGVMQNPRHLVRRRGQEARLRCSPMKGHSHVYWYRQLPEEGLKFMVYLQKENIIDESGMPKERFSAEFPKEGPSILRIQQVVRGDSAAYFCASSPPAKTTGEAFFGQGTRLTVV.

The chain joins TRBV6-5 to TRBJ2-3; 11 bases align to TRBD2. V shed 2 bases, J shed 2 bases, and the junction held 3 bases outside the gene matches. This CDR3 region has 16 residues. Germline CDR1 and CDR2: MNHEY and SVGAGI. CDR3 protein: CASSYGGLAATDTQYF. The CDR3 region has the DNA TGTGCCAGCAGTTACGGGGGACTAGCGGCCACAGATACGCAGTATTTT.

The V and J genes are TRBV6-6 and TRBJ2-1; D is ambiguous. With 2 bases removed from V and 0 bases from J, the gap between germline ends came to 11 bases. The CDR3 consists of 16 residues. Germline CDR1 is MNHNY and CDR2 is SVGAGI (reference sequence). CDR3 sequence (DNA): TGTGCCAGCAGTTACCCTACAGTGAGCTCCTACAATGAGCAGTTCTTC. Encoded protein: CASSYPTVSSYNEQFF.